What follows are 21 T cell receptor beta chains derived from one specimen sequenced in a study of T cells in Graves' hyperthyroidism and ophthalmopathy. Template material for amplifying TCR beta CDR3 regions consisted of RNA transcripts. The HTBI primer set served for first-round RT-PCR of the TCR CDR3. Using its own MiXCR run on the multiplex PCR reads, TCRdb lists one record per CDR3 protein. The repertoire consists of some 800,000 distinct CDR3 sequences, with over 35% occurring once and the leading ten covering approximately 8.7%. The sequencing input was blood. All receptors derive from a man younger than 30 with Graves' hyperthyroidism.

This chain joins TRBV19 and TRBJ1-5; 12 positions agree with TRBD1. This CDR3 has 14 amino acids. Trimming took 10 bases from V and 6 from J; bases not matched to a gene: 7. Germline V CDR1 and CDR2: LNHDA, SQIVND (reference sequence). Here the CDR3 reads CATTGTGGGQPQHF. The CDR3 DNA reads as TGTGCCACCACCGGGACAGGGGGCGGTCAGCCCCAGCATTTT.

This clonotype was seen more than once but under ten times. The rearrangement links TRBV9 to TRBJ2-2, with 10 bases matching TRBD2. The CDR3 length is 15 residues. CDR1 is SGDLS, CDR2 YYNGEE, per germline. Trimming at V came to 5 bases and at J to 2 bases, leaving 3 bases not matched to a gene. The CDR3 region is CASRKREGNTGELFF. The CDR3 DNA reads TGTGCCAGCAGAAAGCGGGAGGGAAACACCGGGGAGCTGTTTTTT.

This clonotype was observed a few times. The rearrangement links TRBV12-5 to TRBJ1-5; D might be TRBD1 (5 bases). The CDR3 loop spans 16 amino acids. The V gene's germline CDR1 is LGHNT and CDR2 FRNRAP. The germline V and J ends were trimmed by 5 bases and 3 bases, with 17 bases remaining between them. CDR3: CASGPRDGVFNQPQHF. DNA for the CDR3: TGTGCTAGTGGTCCGCGGGACGGAGTCTTCAATCAGCCCCAGCATTTT.

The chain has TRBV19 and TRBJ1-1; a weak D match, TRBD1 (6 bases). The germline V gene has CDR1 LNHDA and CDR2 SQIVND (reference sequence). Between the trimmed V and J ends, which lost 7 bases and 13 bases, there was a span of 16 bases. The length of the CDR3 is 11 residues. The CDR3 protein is CASTPDSGGFF. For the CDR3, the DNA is TGTGCCAGTACCCCGGACAGTGGTGGTTTCTTT.

The CDR3 spells CASSDNGRGLYGYTF. CDR3 in DNA: TGTGCCAGCAGTGATAACGGCAGGGGGCTATATGGCTACACCTTC. This chain links TRBV25-1 with TRBJ1-2; TRBD1 matches at 8 bases. V lost 3 bases and J lost 5; bases outside the gene matches: 8. The CDR3 covers 15 residues. Germline assignment: CDR1 MGHDK and CDR2 SYGVNS.

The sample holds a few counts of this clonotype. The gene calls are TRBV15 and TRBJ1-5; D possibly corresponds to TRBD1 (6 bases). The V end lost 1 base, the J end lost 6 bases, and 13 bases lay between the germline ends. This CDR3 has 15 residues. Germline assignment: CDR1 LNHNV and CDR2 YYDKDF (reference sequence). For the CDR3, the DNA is TGTGCCACCAGCAGAGGGGTGGGGGGCTTTCAGCCCCAGCATTTT. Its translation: CATSRGVGGFQPQHF.

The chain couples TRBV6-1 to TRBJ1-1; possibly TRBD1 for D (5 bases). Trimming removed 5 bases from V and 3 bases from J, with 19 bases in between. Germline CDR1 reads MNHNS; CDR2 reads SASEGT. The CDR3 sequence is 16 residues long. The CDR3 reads CASSYSRTPLDTEAFF. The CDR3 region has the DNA TGTGCCAGCAGTTACTCCCGGACACCCCTAGACACTGAAGCTTTCTTT.

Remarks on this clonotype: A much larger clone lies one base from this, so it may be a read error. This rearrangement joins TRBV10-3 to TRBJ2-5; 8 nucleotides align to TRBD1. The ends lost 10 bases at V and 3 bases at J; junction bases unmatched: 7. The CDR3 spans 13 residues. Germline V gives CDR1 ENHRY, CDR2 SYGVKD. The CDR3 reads CATNPDREETQYF. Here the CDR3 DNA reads TGTGCCACAAACCCGGACAGGGAAGAGACCCAGTACTTC.

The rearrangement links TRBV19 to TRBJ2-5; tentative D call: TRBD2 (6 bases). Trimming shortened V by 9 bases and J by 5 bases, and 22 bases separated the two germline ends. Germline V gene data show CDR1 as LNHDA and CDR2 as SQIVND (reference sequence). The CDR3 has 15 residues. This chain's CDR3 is CASSVGQGGGETQYF. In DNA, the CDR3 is TGTGCCAGCTCCGTAGGCCAGGGAGGAGGGGAGACCCAGTACTTC. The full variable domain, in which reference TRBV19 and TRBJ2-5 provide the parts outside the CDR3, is DGGITQSPKYLFRKEGQNVTLSCEQNLNHDAMYWYRQDPGQGLRLIYYSQIVNDFQKGDIAEGYSVSREKKESFPLTVTSAQKNPTAFYLCASSVGQGGGETQYFGPGTRLLVL.

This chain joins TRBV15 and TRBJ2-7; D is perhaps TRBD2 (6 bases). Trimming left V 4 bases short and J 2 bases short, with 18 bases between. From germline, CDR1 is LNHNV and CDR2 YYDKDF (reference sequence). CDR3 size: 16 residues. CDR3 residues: CATSTTDGGDAYEQYF. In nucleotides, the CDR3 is TGTGCCACCAGCACCACGGACGGAGGGGATGCCTACGAGCAGTACTTC. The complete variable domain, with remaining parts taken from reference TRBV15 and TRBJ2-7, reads DAMVIQNPRYQVTQFGKPVTLSCSQTLNHNVMYWYQQKSSQAPKLLFHYYDKDFNNEADTPDNFQSRRPNTSFCFLDIRSPGLGDTAMYLCATSTTDGGDAYEQYFGPGTRLTVT.

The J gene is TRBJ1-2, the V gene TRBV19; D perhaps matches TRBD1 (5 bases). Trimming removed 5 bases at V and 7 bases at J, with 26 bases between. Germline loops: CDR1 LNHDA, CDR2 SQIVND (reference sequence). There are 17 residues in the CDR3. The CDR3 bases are TGTGCCAGTAGTCCTCACCCGAAAGGGGCGGGCCGTATTGGCTACACCTTC. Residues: CASSPHPKGAGRIGYTF. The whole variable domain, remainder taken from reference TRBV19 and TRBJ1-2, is DGGITQSPKYLFRKEGQNVTLSCEQNLNHDAMYWYRQDPGQGLRLIYYSQIVNDFQKGDIAEGYSVSREKKESFPLTVTSAQKNPTAFYLCASSPHPKGAGRIGYTFGSGTRLTVV.

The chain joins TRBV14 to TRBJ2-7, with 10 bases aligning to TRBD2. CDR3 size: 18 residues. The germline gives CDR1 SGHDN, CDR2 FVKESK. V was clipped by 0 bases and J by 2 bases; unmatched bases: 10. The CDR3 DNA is TGTGCCAGCAGCCAAGATGCTAGCGGGAGAAGGCTAACCTACGAGCAGTACTTC. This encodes CASSQDASGRRLTYEQYF.

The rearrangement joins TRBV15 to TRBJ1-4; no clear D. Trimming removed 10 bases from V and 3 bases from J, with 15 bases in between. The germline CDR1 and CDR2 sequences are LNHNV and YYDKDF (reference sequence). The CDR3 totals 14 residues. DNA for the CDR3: TGTGCCAGCACCCCGGGAGTAGCTAATGAAAAACTGTTTTTT. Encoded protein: CASTPGVANEKLFF.

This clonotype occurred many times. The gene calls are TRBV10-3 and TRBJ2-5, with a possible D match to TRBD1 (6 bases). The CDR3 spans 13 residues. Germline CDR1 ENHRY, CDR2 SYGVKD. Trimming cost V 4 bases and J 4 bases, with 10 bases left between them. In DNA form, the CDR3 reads TGTGCCATCAGTGGCGGACAGCTAGAGACCCAGTACTTC. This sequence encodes CAISGGQLETQYF.

CDR3 bases: TGTGCCAGCAGTTTTTTCTCGGCCTTATCAGATTGGGGCACCGGGGAGCTGTTTTTT. It is translated as CASSFFSALSDWGTGELFF. The chain joins TRBV6-5 to TRBJ2-2, with unresolved D. The V gene's germline CDR1 is MNHEY and CDR2 SVGAGI. The CDR3 length is 19 residues. V lost 4 bases and J lost 4, with 25 bases in between.

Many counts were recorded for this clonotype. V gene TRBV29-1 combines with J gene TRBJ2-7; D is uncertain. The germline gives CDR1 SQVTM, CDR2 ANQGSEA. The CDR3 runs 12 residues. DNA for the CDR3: TGCCAAAGTACTAAACAGTACTACGAGCAGTACTTC. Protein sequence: CQSTKQYYEQYF.

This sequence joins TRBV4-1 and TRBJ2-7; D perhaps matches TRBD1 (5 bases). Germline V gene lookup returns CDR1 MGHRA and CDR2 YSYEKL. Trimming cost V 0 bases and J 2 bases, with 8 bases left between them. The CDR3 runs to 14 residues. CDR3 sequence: CASSQEPRAYEQYF. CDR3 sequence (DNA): TGCGCCAGCAGCCAAGAGCCCAGGGCCTACGAGCAGTACTTC.

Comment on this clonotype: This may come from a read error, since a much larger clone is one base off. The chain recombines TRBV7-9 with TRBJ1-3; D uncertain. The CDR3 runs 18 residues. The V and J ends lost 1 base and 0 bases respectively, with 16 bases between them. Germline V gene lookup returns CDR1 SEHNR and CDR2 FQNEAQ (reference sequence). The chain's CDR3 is CASSLVVSSLPSGNTIYF. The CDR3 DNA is TGTGCCAGCAGCTTAGTGGTCTCTAGCTTGCCCTCTGGAAACACCATATATTTT. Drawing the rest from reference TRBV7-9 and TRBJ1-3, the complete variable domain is DTGVSQNPRHKITKRGQNVTFRCDPISEHNRLYWYRQTLGQGPEFLTYFQNEAQLEKSRLLSDRFSAERPKGSFSTLEIQRTEQGDSAMYLCASSLVVSSLPSGNTIYFGEGSWLTVV.

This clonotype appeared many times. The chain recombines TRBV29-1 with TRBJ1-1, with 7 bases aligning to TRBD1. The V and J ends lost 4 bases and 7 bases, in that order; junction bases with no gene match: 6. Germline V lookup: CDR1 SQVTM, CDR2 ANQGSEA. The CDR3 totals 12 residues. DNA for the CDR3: TGCAGCGTTGGGGAGGGGGCAGGTGAAGCTTTCTTT. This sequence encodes CSVGEGAGEAFF.

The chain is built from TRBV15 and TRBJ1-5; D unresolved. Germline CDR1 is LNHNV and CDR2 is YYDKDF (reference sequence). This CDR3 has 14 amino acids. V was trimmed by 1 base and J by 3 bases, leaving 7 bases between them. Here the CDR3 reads CATSRAADNQPQHF. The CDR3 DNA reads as TGTGCCACCAGCAGAGCGGCAGACAATCAGCCCCAGCATTTT.

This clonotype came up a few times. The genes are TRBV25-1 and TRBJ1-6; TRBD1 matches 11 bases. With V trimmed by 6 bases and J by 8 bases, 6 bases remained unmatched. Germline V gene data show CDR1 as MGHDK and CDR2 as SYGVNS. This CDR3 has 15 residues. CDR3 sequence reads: CASRRDRGDDSPLHF. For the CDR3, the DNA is TGTGCCAGCAGACGGGACAGGGGGGATGATTCACCCCTCCACTTT.